The following is a T cell receptor beta chain sequence with its context. This clone was seen only a few times. It lacks a known antigen. Base-call qualities are not available, and no considerably larger clone is one nucleotide away. Including the terminal cysteine and phenylalanine, the CDR3 comprises 15 residues. Just CDR3 DNA is preserved here, 45 bases in frame from base 1. V drops 1 base and J drops 3 bases, leaving 12 bases in between. The germline V gene yields SGHDN for CDR1 and FVKESK for CDR2. Whole blood was collected in K2EDTA tubes by collaborating institutions according to the institutions' own protocols. For TCRbeta analysis, collaborator samples were shipped as frozen whole blood, as isolated PBMCs, or as DNA extracted from either sample type. This record comes from a study of blood T cell repertoires in COVID-19 (dated by TCRdb to 2020 to 2021). Regarding the study in general: Samples covering the acute and convalescent phases of COVID-19 were provided by collaborators in the United States, Italy and Spain. The material from the prospective study consisted of cDNA or gDNA derived from T cells, B-cell-depleted T cells, or PBMCs. Subjects who had been exposed to COVID-19, were actively infected with it, or had recovered from it provided the deeply sampled blood TCRbeta repertoires that made up the dataset. The repertoires were released in a freely available public database meant as a resource for research on the immune response to SARS-CoV-2. The samples were drawn from two sources: the first 160 participants of the ongoing ImmuneRACE study, and approximately 1,300 subjects contributed by 6 global collaborators. The sample metadata nearly always contained a de-identified subject ID, COVID-19 status, age in years and sex. Where available, HLA class I and class II types were taken from metadata supplied by the sample provider and were not determined by assay-based typing.

The immunoSEQ Assay, a bias-controlled multiplex PCR, was used to amplify TCRbeta CDR3 regions from genomic DNA. The source study handled its data this way. The number of nucleated cells in each sample was estimated by amplification of reference gene primers within the assay. To quantify the absolute abundance of each unique TCRbeta CDR3 rearrangement, sequence reads were collapsed and filtered. For each sample, productive Simpson clonality was calculated as the square root of Simpson's diversity index across productive rearrangements. In TCRdb, the immuneACCESS table is reduced to in-frame sequences with V and J assigned. These tables do not hold every clone; where another copy was compared, an unresolved V gene accounts for under half, and the others remain unexplained. V, J and clone size are taken as reported in that table, and D and trimming were inferred from the DNA itself. For this sample there are 100,000 to 140,000 clones; approximately 90% appear just once. The ten biggest clones cover roughly 6.6% of the sample.

Beyond this particular receptor, the publication reports: How much clinical and demographic metadata was included differed by source and by participant, and the metadata was provided uncurated.

This TCR was sampled from a man aged 45-65 years with active or convalescent COVID-19. The rearranged chain carries TRBV14 and TRBJ1-1, with no confidently assigned D gene. Input material: peripheral blood. The bases read TGTGCCAGCAGCCAAGCGTTCGGACTACACACTGAAGCTTTCTTT. The translation is CASSQAFGLHTEAFF. This CDR3, with the reference TRBV14 and TRBJ1-1 proteins standing in past its ends, gives the full variable domain EAGVTQFPSHSVIEKGQTVTLRCDPISGHDNLYWYRRVMGKEIKFLLHFVKESKQDESGMPNNRFLAERTGGTYSTLKVQPAELEDSGVYFCASSQAFGLHTEAFFGQGTRLTVV.